Shown below are 21 T cell receptor beta chains from a single sample sequenced in a study of blood T cell repertoires in COVID-19. The method was immunoSEQ multiplex PCR; TCRdb's version includes in-frame clones alone and lacks a portion of them. The sample yields some 400,000 clones, approximately 89% seen once. Sequences were obtained from peripheral blood. These receptors originate from a woman aged 55-69 years with COVID-19, enrolled during active disease.

The chain recombines TRBV12-3 or TRBV12-4 with TRBJ2-3; perhaps TRBD1 as D (5 bases). The CDR3 runs 12 residues. The V end lost 5 bases, the J end lost 4 bases, and 7 bases lay between the germline ends. The CDR3 protein is CASSGASDTQYF. For the CDR3, the DNA is TGTGCCAGCAGTGGGGCGTCAGATACGCAGTATTTT.

The chain links TRBV28 to TRBJ1-5, with D perhaps TRBD1 (6 bases). This CDR3 is built from 17 residues. Trimming took 7 bases from V and 0 from J, leaving 19 bases between them. Germline CDR1 and CDR2: MDHEN and SYDVKM. CDR3 nucleotides: TGTGCCAGCACCGAACCTGCCGGGACACTTAGCAATCAGCCCCAGCATTTT. Translation: CASTEPAGTLSNQPQHF.

The rearrangement links TRBV5-6 to TRBJ2-1, with D possibly being TRBD1 (6 bases). The V and J ends lost 6 bases and 0 bases respectively, with 13 bases between them. The CDR3 loop spans 15 amino acids. Germline assignment: CDR1 SGHDT and CDR2 YYEEEE. The DNA for the CDR3 is TGTGCCAGCACCGCCGACAGGAACTCCTACAATGAGCAGTTCTTC. Its protein product is CASTADRNSYNEQFF.

V and J are TRBV6-6 and TRBJ1-2; 8 bases are shared with TRBD1. The CDR3 contains 14 residues. Germline V lookup: CDR1 MNHNY, CDR2 SVGAGI (reference sequence). V was clipped by 6 bases and J by 5 bases; unmatched bases: 8. Here the CDR3 reads CASSLAGTGYGYTF. CDR3 DNA: TGTGCCAGCAGCCTAGCCGGGACAGGATATGGCTACACCTTC.

The chain couples TRBV3-1 (or the pseudogene TRBV3-2) to TRBJ2-3, with TRBD2 matching 8 bases. The germline CDR1 and CDR2 sequences are LGHDT and YNNKEL (reference sequence). With V trimmed by 5 bases and J by 7 bases, 14 bases remained unmatched. The CDR3 runs to 16 residues. The DNA for the CDR3 is TGTGCCAGCAGCACTCAGGGAGCGGGGGAACTTAATACGCAGTATTTT. As protein: CASSTQGAGELNTQYF.

A single count supports this clone. V usage is TRBV7-3 and J usage is TRBJ2-1; D unresolved. Germline assignment: CDR1 SGHTA and CDR2 FQGTGA. The V end was cut by 1 base, the J end by 3 bases, with 10 bases between. The length of the CDR3 is 15 residues. DNA of the CDR3: TGTGCCAGCAGCTTAAACCGACAAAACTACAATGAGCAGTTCTTC. Encoded protein: CASSLNRQNYNEQFF.

This chain links TRBV6-4 with TRBJ2-1; tentative D call: TRBD1 (7 bases). The CDR3 is 14 amino acids. Germline V gene sequence: CDR1 MRHNA, CDR2 SNTAGT. The V and J ends lost 8 bases and 8 bases respectively, with 19 bases between them. CDR3 in DNA: TGTGCCAGCGGTACCCGCGGGACAGTCTATGAGCAGTTCTTC. As protein: CASGTRGTVYEQFF.

J is TRBJ2-1 and V is TRBV27, with D possibly TRBD2 on 6 matching bases. Trimming stripped 2 bases from V and 5 bases from J, with 19 bases between. The CDR3 consists of 17 residues. Germline values: CDR1 MNHEY, CDR2 SMNVEV (reference sequence). CDR3 in DNA: TGTGCCAGCAGTTTAAGAGGGAGTGGGGGAGGCGACAATGAGCAGTTCTTC. It yields the protein CASSLRGSGGGDNEQFF.

The V gene is TRBV5-1, the J gene TRBJ2-5, with 15 bases lining up with TRBD2. This CDR3 has 15 residues. The J segment lost 5 bases and the V segment lost 5 bases, leaving 4 bases of the junction unmatched. Germline V gene sequence: CDR1 SGHRS, CDR2 YFSETQ. CDR3 nucleotide sequence: TGCGCCAGCAGTGGACTAGCGGGGGGGCCGGAGACCCAGTACTTC. Its protein product is CASSGLAGGPETQYF.

As to this clone: Other DNA sequences from this sample encode an identical CDR3 as well. The rearrangement joins TRBV5-4 to TRBJ1-2, with 7 bases identical to TRBD1. V lost 5 bases, J lost 3 bases, and 4 bases stayed unmatched. This CDR3 is 13 amino acids long. The germline CDR1 and CDR2 sequences are SGHNT and YYREEE (reference sequence). Here the CDR3 DNA reads TGTGCCAGCAGACGACAGGGAGACTATGGCTACACCTTC. It specifies CASRRQGDYGYTF.

The V gene is TRBV4-1, the J gene TRBJ2-5; 8 bases map to TRBD1. Trimming cost V 0 bases and J 2 bases; bases outside gene matches: 8. CDR3 length: 17 residues. Germline CDR1 reads MGHRA; CDR2 reads YSYEKL. The CDR3: CASSQDRGRGSQETQYF. The CDR3 DNA reads as TGCGCCAGCAGCCAAGACAGGGGGCGCGGGTCACAAGAGACCCAGTACTTC.

This clone came up once. This chain links TRBV5-1 with TRBJ2-7; 7 positions agree with TRBD2. J lost 2 bases, V lost 4 bases, and 9 bases had no gene match. The CDR3 consists of 15 residues. Germline V CDR1 and CDR2: SGHRS, YFSETQ. CDR3 coding DNA: TGCGCCAGCAGCCCCTCTGGGCTAGCGGCCTACGAGCAGTACTTC. This codes for CASSPSGLAAYEQYF.

The chain uses TRBV21-1 and TRBJ1-1; the DNA was not compared with TRBD1, the D call given in the table. TRBV21-1 is noted as a pseudogene. The CDR3 is 16 amino acids. DNA for the CDR3: TGTGCCAGCAGCAGGGCTTGGACAGACCAGAACACTGAAGCTTTCTTT. It specifies CASSRAWTDQNTEAFF.

This clone was counted only a few times. This chain joins TRBV29-1 and TRBJ2-7, with TRBD2 identical over 10 bases. This CDR3 comprises 17 residues. Trimming took 6 bases from V and 3 from J; bases not matched to a gene: 17. Germline V gene lookup returns CDR1 SQVTM and CDR2 ANQGSEA. CDR3 in amino acids: CSVRPFVPGTSDYEQYF. As DNA, the CDR3 is TGCAGCGTCCGACCATTCGTACCCGGGACTAGCGACTACGAGCAGTACTTC.

The CDR3 here is CASSPQGSRLNTEAFF. CDR3 bases: TGTGCCAGCAGTCCACAGGGCTCTAGGCTGAACACTGAAGCTTTCTTT. The rearrangement joins TRBV7-2 to TRBJ1-1; D might be TRBD1 (6 bases). Germline V CDR1 and CDR2: SGHTA, FQGNSA. Trimming cost V 6 bases and J 0 bases, with 17 bases left between them. The CDR3 sequence is 16 residues long.

The chain is built from TRBV5-1 and TRBJ1-3, with D perhaps matching TRBD1 (5 bases). The V end was cut by 4 bases, the J end by 0 bases, with 26 bases between. The CDR3 runs 20 residues. Germline CDR1 and CDR2: SGHRS and YFSETQ. The CDR3 spells CASSPMVATGGESSGNTIYF. CDR3 coding DNA: TGCGCCAGCAGCCCAATGGTCGCCACTGGAGGGGAGAGCTCTGGAAACACCATATATTTT.

The CDR3 loop reads CAIRGTGDNQPQHF. CDR3 sequence (DNA): TGTGCCATCAGGGGGACAGGGGACAATCAGCCCCAGCATTTT. The chain joins TRBV10-3 to TRBJ1-5; the match to TRBD1 covers 10 bases. The length of the CDR3 is 14 residues. CDR1 and CDR2 from the germline V gene are ENHRY and SYGVKD. Unmatched junction bases numbered 2, after V lost 6 bases and J lost 3 bases.

The chain recombines TRBV5-1 with TRBJ2-5; TRBD2 matches 10 bases. Trimming removed 4 bases from V and 5 bases from J; junction bases left unmatched: 11. CDR3 size: 16 residues. Germline CDR1 SGHRS, CDR2 YFSETQ. The CDR3 is CASSSTSAGGLETQYF. CDR3 sequence (DNA): TGCGCCAGCAGCAGTACCTCAGCGGGGGGGCTGGAGACCCAGTACTTC. The whole variable domain, filled in from reference TRBV5-1 and TRBJ2-5, reads KAGVTQTPRYLIKTRGQQVTLSCSPISGHRSVSWYQQTPGQGLQFLFEYFSETQRNKGNFPGRFSGRQFSNSRSEMNVSTLELGDSALYLCASSSTSAGGLETQYFGPGTRLLVL.

CDR3 bases: TGTGCCAGCAGCCCCGGACAGGGAAACTATGGCTACACCTTC. It codes for CASSPGQGNYGYTF. V usage is TRBV28 and J usage is TRBJ1-2; 8 bases line up with TRBD1. From germline, CDR1 is MDHEN and CDR2 SYDVKM. CDR3 length: 14 amino acids. The trim removed 6 bases at V and 2 bases at J, leaving 5 bases unmatched.

Worth noting for this clone: The conserved closing phenylalanine or tryptophan is absent in this CDR3, likely reflecting a read error. It is unclear where the CDR3 begins or ends on the DNA, so no DNA is shown, and the CDR3 is as TCRdb lists it. The chain is built from TRBV21-1 and TRBJ2-7; the DNA was not compared with TRBD1, the D call given in the table. TRBV21-1 is recorded as a pseudogene. With termini counted, the CDR3 has 11 amino acids. This CDR3 reads CASTLGQGVGI.

The rearrangement uses TRBV10-3 and TRBJ1-2, with 7 bases lining up with TRBD1. Per germline, CDR1 ENHRY and CDR2 SYGVKD. The CDR3 length is 13 residues. V was pared by 5 bases and J by 0 bases, with 0 bases of the junction left unmatched. This CDR3 is CAISQGANYGYTF. CDR3 nucleotides: TGTGCCATCAGTCAGGGGGCTAACTATGGCTACACCTTC.